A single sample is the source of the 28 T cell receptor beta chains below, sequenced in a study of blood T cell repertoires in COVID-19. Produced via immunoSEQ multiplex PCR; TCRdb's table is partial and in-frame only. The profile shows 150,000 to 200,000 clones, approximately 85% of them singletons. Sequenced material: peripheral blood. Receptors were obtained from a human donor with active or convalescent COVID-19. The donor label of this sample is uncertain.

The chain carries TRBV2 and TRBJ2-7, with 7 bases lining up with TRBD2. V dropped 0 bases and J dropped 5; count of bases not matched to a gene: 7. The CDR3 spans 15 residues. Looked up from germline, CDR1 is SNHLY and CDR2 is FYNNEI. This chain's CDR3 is CASSEAPAGRHEQYF. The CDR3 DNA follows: TGTGCCAGCAGTGAAGCTCCAGCGGGGAGACACGAGCAGTACTTC.

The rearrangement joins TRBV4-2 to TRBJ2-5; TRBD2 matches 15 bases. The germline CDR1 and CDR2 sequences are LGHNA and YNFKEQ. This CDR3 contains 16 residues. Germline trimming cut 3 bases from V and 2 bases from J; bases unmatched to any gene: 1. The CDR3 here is CASSQGLAGGQETQYF. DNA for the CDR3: TGTGCCAGCAGCCAGGGACTAGCGGGGGGACAAGAGACCCAGTACTTC.

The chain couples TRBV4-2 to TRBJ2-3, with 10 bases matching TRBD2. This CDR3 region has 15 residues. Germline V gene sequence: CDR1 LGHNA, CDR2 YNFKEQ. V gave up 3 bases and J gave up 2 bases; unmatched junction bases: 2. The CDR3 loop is CASSQLAGDTDTQYF. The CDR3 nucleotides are TGTGCCAGCAGCCAGCTAGCGGGGGACACAGATACGCAGTATTTT.

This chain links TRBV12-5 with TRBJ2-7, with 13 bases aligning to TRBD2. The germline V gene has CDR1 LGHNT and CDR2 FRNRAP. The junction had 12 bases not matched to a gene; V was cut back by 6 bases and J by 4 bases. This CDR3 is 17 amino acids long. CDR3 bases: TGTGCTAGTGGCACCCGCGGGACTAGCGGGGCCATTTACGAGCAGTACTTC. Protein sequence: CASGTRGTSGAIYEQYF. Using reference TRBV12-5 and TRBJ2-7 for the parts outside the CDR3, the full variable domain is DARVTQTPRHKVTEMGQEVTMRCQPILGHNTVFWYRQTMMQGLELLAYFRNRAPLDDSGMPKDRFSAEMPDATLATLKIQPSEPRDSAVYFCASGTRGTSGAIYEQYFGPGTRLTVT.

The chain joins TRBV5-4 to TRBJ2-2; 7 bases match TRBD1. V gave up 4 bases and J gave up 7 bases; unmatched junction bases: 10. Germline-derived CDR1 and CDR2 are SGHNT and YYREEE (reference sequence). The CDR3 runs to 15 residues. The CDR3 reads CASSAPQGYGGELFF. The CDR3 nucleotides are TGTGCCAGCAGCGCGCCACAGGGGTACGGCGGGGAGCTGTTTTTT.

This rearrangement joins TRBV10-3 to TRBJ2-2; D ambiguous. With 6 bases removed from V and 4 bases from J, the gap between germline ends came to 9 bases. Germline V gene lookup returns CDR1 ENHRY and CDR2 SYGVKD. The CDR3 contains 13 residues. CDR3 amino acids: CAIRGQATGELFF. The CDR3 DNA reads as TGTGCCATCAGGGGCCAAGCCACCGGGGAGCTGTTTTTT.

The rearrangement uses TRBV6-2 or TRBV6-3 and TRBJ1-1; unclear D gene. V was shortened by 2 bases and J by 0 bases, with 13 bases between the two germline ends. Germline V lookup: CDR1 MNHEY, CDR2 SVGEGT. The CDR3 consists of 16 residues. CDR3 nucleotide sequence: TGTGCCAGCAGTTACCCGACACAAGGTGTGAACACTGAAGCTTTCTTT. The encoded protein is CASSYPTQGVNTEAFF.

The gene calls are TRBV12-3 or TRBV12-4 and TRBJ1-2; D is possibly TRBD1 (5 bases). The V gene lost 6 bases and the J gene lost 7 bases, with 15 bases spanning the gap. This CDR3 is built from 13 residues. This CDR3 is CASSLGGVSGYTF. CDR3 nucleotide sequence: TGTGCCAGCAGCCTGGGGGGGGTGAGTGGCTACACCTTC.

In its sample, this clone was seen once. The CDR3 loop reads CASSLKLAGVTQYF. The CDR3, as DNA: TGTGCCAGCAGCCTAAAACTAGCGGGGGTTACGCAGTATTTT. This sequence joins TRBV7-2 and TRBJ2-3; 11 bases line up with TRBD2. CDR3 size: 14 residues. CDR1 and CDR2 from the germline V gene are SGHTA and FQGNSA. After removal of 5 bases from V and 8 bases from J, the junction contained 6 bases not matched to a gene.

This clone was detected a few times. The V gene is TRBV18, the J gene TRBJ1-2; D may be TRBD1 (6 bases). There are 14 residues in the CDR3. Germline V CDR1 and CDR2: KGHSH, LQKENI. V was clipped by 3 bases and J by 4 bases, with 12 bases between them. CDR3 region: CASSPRTEIYGYTF. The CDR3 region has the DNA TGTGCCAGCTCACCTCGGACAGAAATCTATGGCTACACCTTC.

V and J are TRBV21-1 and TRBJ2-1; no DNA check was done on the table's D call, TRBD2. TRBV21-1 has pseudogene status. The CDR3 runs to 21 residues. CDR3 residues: CASSKVGEHTIEREPNNEQFF. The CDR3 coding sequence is TGTGCCAGCAGCAAAGTAGGAGAACATACCATCGAGCGGGAGCCCAACAATGAGCAGTTCTTC.

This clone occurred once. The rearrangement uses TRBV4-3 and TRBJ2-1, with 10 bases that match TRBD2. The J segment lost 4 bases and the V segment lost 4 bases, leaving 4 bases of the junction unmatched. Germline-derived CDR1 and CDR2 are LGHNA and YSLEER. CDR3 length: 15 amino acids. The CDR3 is CASSLQRGGYNEQFF. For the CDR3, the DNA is TGCGCCAGCAGCCTCCAGCGGGGGGGTTACAATGAGCAGTTCTTC.

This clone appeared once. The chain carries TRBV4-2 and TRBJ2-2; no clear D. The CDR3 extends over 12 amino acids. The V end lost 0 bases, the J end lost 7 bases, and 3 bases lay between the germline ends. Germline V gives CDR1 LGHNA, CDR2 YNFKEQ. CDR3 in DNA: TGTGCCAGCAGCCAAGATTACGGGGAGCTGTTTTTT. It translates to CASSQDYGELFF.

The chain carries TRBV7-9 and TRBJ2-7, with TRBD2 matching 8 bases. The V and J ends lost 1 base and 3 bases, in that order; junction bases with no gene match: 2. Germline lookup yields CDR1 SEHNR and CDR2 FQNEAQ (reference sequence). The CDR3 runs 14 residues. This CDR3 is CASSLGRGDYEQYF. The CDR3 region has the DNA TGTGCCAGCAGCTTAGGGCGGGGGGACTACGAGCAGTACTTC.

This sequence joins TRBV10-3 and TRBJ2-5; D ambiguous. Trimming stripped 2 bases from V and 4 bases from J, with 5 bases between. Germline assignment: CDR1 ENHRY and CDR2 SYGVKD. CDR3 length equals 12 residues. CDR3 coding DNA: TGTGCCATCAGTGAGAGCATAGAGACCCAGTACTTC. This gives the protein CAISESIETQYF.

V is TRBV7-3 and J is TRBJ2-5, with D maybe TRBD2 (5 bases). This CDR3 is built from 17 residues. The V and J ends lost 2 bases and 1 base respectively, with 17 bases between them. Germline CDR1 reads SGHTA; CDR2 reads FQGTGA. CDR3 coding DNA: TGTGCCAGCAGCTTATTTCCGGGAAGGTACCGCCAAGAGACCCAGTACTTC. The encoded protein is CASSLFPGRYRQETQYF.

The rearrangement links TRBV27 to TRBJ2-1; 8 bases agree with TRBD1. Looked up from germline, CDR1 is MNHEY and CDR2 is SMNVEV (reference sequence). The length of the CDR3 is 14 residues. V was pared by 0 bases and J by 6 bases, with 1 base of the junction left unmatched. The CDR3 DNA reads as TGTGCCAGCAGTTTATCGACAGGGGTCAATGAGCAGTTCTTC. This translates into CASSLSTGVNEQFF.

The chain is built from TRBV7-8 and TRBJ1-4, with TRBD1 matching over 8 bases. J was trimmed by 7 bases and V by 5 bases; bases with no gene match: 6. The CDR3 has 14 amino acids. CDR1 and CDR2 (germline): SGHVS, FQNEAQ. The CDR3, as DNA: TGTGCCAGCAGCCCGGACAGGGACTCTGAAAAACTGTTTTTT. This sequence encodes CASSPDRDSEKLFF.

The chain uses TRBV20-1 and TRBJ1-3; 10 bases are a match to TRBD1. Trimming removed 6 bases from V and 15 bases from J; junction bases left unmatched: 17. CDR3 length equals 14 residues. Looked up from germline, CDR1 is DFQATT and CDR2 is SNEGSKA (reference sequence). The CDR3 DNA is TGCAGTGCCAGTCAGACGGGACAGGGGCCCCCTAGATATTTT. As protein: CSASQTGQGPPRYF.

The CDR3 sequence is CASLEGAIGELFF. As DNA, the CDR3 is TGTGCCAGCCTTGAGGGGGCGATCGGGGAGCTGTTTTTT. This chain joins TRBV3-1 (or the pseudogene TRBV3-2) and TRBJ2-2; 7 bases are shared with TRBD1. V lost 8 bases to trimming and J lost 7 bases; unmatched junction nucleotides: 7. The germline CDR1 and CDR2 sequences are LGHDT and YNNKEL (reference sequence). CDR3 length: 13 residues.

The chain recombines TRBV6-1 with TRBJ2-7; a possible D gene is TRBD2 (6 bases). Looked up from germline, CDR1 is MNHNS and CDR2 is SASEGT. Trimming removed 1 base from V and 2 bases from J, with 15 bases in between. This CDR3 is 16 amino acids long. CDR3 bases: TGTGCCAGCAGTGAAGACGGGAGAGGGCCTACCTACGAGCAGTACTTC. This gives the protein CASSEDGRGPTYEQYF.

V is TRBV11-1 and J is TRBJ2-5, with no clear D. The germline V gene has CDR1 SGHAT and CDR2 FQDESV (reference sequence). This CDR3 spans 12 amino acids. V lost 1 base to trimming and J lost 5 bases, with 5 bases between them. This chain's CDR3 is CASSLVGETQYF. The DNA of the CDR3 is TGTGCCAGCAGCTTAGTCGGGGAGACCCAGTACTTC.

CDR3 region: CAWGGGVEAFF. The CDR3 coding sequence is TGTGCCTGGGGTGGGGGGGTTGAAGCTTTCTTT. V is TRBV30 and J is TRBJ1-1, with D maybe TRBD1 (5 bases). Looked up from germline, CDR1 is GTSNPN and CDR2 is SVGIG (reference sequence). The CDR3 runs 11 residues. V lost 5 bases, J lost 7 bases, and 11 bases lay in between.

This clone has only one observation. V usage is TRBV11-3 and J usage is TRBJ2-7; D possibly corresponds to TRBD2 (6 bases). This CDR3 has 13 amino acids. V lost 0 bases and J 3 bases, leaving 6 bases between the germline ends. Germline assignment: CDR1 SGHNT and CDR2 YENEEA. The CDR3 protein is CASSLETSYEQYF. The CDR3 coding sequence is TGTGCCAGCAGCTTAGAGACTAGCTACGAGCAGTACTTC.

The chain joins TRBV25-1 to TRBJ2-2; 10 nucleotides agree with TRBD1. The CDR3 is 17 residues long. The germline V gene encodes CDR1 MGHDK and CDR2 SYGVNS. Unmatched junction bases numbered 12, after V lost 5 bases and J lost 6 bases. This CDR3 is CASSTRQGAHFPGELFF. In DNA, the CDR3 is TGTGCCAGCAGTACCCGACAGGGGGCCCATTTTCCCGGGGAGCTGTTTTTT.

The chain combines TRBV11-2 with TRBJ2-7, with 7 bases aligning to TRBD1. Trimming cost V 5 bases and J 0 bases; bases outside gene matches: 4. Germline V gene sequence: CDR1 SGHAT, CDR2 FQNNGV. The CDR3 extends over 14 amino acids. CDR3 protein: CASSRDSSSYEQYF. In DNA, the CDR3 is TGTGCCAGCAGCCGGGACAGTTCCTCCTACGAGCAGTACTTC.

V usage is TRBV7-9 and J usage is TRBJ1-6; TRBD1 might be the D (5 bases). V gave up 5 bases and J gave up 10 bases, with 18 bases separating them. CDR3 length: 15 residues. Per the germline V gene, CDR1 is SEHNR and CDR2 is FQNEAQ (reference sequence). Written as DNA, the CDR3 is TGTGCCAGCAGCCCCCCGTCGGGCCCAGGGTCACCCCTCCACTTT. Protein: CASSPPSGPGSPLHF.

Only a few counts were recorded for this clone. The CDR3 nucleotides are TGTGCCAGCAGCGCCGCCCTCTCTAGCGGGGGGGTCAATGAGCAGTTCTTC. This codes for CASSAALSSGGVNEQFF. This chain uses TRBV9 with TRBJ2-1; 12 positions match TRBD2. The CDR3 is 17 residues long. In germline, CDR1 is SGDLS, CDR2 YYNGEE. Trimming removed 3 bases from V and 6 bases from J; junction bases left unmatched: 10.